The 17 T cell receptor beta chains in this list originate from one sample, sequenced in a study of T-cell memory formation after mild COVID-19. TCRdb fed the 5' RACE reads into MiXCR, producing one record per CDR3 protein. This table holds over 120,000 distinct CDR3 sequences, roughly a quarter found once. Sequencing was performed on PBMCs or a T cell subset sorted from them (not recorded which). The receptors were sampled from an adult woman who had mild COVID-19 (a few samples of this study predate the infection). Cell type and time point are not known.

This clonotype was counted a few times. The CDR3 sequence: CASSLGGTGGYEQYF. The CDR3 coding sequence is TGCGCCAGCAGCCTGGGGGGGACAGGGGGGTACGAGCAGTACTTC. V gene TRBV4-1 combines with J gene TRBJ2-7, with TRBD1 matching 11 bases. CDR1 and CDR2 (germline): MGHRA, YSYEKL. V was clipped by 4 bases and J by 4 bases; unmatched bases: 6. CDR3 length: 15 residues.

V and J are TRBV12-3 or TRBV12-4 and TRBJ2-1, with D maybe TRBD2 (5 bases). V lost 6 bases, J lost 11 bases, and 14 bases lay in between. The CDR3 has 12 residues. This CDR3 is CASSPDYLKQFF. The DNA for the CDR3 is TGTGCCAGCAGCCCCGACTATCTTAAGCAGTTCTTC.

The CDR3 nucleotides read TGCGCCAGCAGCCAAGATTGGGCCCCTCCCCTCCACTTT. This gives the protein CASSQDWAPPLHF. The chain recombines TRBV4-3 with TRBJ1-6; no clear D. Germline CDR1 and CDR2: LGHNA and YSLEER. The CDR3 has 13 residues. V was clipped by 0 bases and J by 13 bases, with 10 bases between them.

The chain recombines TRBV6-6 with TRBJ1-5; D not resolved. Germline loops: CDR1 MNHNY, CDR2 SVGAGI (reference sequence). The ends were cut back, 6 bases at V and 8 bases at J, with 17 bases in the middle. This CDR3 is 14 amino acids long. In DNA form, the CDR3 reads TGTGCCAGCAGCTCGGAGGGCCGGTGGGAGCCCCAGCATTTT. Protein product: CASSSEGRWEPQHF.

This clonotype was picked up a small number of times. CDR3 sequence: CASSPLARVGDTQYF. CDR3 coding DNA: TGTGCCAGCAGCCCCCTAGCTCGAGTAGGAGATACGCAGTATTTT. This chain connects TRBV7-8 to TRBJ2-3, with a weak D call TRBD2 (5 bases). CDR3 size: 15 residues. Germline CDR1 and CDR2: SGHVS and FQNEAQ. V lost 5 bases, J lost 5 bases, and 17 bases lay in between.

V gene TRBV5-1 combines with J gene TRBJ1-1; D not certain. Trimming took 5 bases from V and 8 from J, leaving 16 bases between them. The CDR3 covers 13 residues. Germline V gives CDR1 SGHRS, CDR2 YFSETQ. CDR3 DNA: TGCGCCAGCAGATCGGCGATGGAGACCGAAGCTTTCTTT. Protein: CASRSAMETEAFF.

The sample holds a few counts of this clonotype. The chain has TRBV4-1 and TRBJ1-3; tentatively, D is TRBD1 (6 bases). The V end was cut by 1 base, the J end by 2 bases, with 9 bases between. The CDR3 is 15 residues long. Germline V gives CDR1 MGHRA, CDR2 YSYEKL. The CDR3 coding sequence is TGCGCCAGCAGCCAAGGGTGGGGGCCTGGAAACACCATATATTTT. Amino acids: CASSQGWGPGNTIYF.

The chain is built from TRBV7-2 and TRBJ1-2; 10 nucleotides line up with TRBD1. This CDR3 spans 14 amino acids. Germline V gene sequence: CDR1 SGHTA, CDR2 FQGNSA. V gave up 1 base and J gave up 7 bases; unmatched junction bases: 3. The CDR3 spells CASSLVTGGPGYTF. The DNA for the CDR3 is TGTGCCAGCAGCTTAGTGACAGGGGGCCCTGGCTACACCTTC.

The chain joins TRBV11-2 to TRBJ2-7; either TRBD1 or TRBD2 may fit D (6 bases each). The length of the CDR3 is 16 residues. Germline V CDR1 and CDR2: SGHAT, FQNNGV. The V and J ends lost 5 bases and 0 bases respectively, with 17 bases between them. The chain's CDR3 is CASSQGGITSSYEQYF. The CDR3 DNA follows: TGTGCCAGCAGCCAAGGGGGGATTACCAGCTCCTACGAGCAGTACTTC.

The chain employs TRBV12-3 or TRBV12-4 and TRBJ1-2; TRBD1 matches 9 bases. Germline trimming cut 4 bases from V and 5 bases from J; bases unmatched to any gene: 14. This CDR3 is 17 amino acids long. For the CDR3, the DNA is TGTGCCAGCAGTTCCATATCCCCTCGGACAGGGGAATATGGCTACACCTTC. Its protein is CASSSISPRTGEYGYTF.

CDR3 region: CSASVGPNTEAFF. CDR3 nucleotides: TGCAGTGCTAGTGTAGGCCCGAACACTGAAGCTTTCTTT. The rearrangement uses TRBV20-1 and TRBJ1-1, with D uncertain. V was shortened by 3 bases and J by 1 base, with 9 bases between the two germline ends. In germline, CDR1 is DFQATT, CDR2 SNEGSKA (reference sequence). This CDR3 has 13 residues.

V usage is TRBV3-1 and J usage is TRBJ1-6; D gene ambiguous. Trimming shortened V by 0 bases and J by 8 bases, and 2 bases separated the two germline ends. This CDR3 has 12 amino acids. In germline, CDR1 is LGHDT, CDR2 YNNKEL (reference sequence). The CDR3 DNA reads as TGTGCCAGCAGCCAAGAATATTCACCCCTCCACTTT. This translates into CASSQEYSPLHF.

This clonotype occurred a few times. The V call is TRBV7-2, the J call TRBJ2-3; D perhaps matches TRBD2 (5 bases). CDR1 is SGHTA, CDR2 FQGNSA, per germline. The V and J ends lost 1 base and 3 bases respectively, with 26 bases between them. The CDR3 loop spans 20 amino acids. CDR3 bases: TGTGCCAGCAGCTTAGAAGCCCCCATTAAAGGGAGAGTTTCGACAGATACGCAGTATTTT. Translating it yields CASSLEAPIKGRVSTDTQYF.

This clonotype was observed a handful of times. This chain uses TRBV4-3 with TRBJ2-7; 9 positions agree with TRBD1. V lost 6 bases, J lost 6 bases, and 6 bases stayed unmatched. The CDR3 loop spans 13 amino acids. Germline CDR1 reads LGHNA; CDR2 reads YSLEER. The CDR3 bases are TGCGCCAGCAGTCGGGACAGGGAAGGCGAGCAGTACTTC. Protein sequence: CASSRDREGEQYF.

This clonotype has a single count. This chain links TRBV12-3 or TRBV12-4 with TRBJ2-1; D may be TRBD2 (6 bases). With 5 bases removed from V and 15 bases from J, the gap between germline ends came to 17 bases. This CDR3 is built from 12 residues. The CDR3 region has the DNA TGTGCCAGCAGTCCGACGGGAGTAGAAGGGTTCTTC. It is translated as CASSPTGVEGFF.

This clonotype was counted only a few times. The chain couples TRBV4-1 to TRBJ2-1, with D unclear. Between the trimmed V and J ends, which lost 0 bases and 9 bases, there was a span of 6 bases. Germline V gene lookup returns CDR1 MGHRA and CDR2 YSYEKL. CDR3 length: 12 amino acids. This CDR3 is CASSQDMGEQFF. In DNA, the CDR3 is TGCGCCAGCAGCCAAGATATGGGTGAGCAGTTCTTC.

This clonotype was counted between two and nine times. The rearrangement uses TRBV2 and TRBJ2-1; 8 bases align to TRBD2. J was trimmed by 2 bases and V by 6 bases; bases with no gene match: 6. From germline, CDR1 is SNHLY and CDR2 FYNNEI. The CDR3 totals 15 residues. The CDR3 region is CASSLGLGAYNEQFF. CDR3 bases: TGTGCCAGCAGCTTGGGACTAGGGGCCTACAATGAGCAGTTCTTC.